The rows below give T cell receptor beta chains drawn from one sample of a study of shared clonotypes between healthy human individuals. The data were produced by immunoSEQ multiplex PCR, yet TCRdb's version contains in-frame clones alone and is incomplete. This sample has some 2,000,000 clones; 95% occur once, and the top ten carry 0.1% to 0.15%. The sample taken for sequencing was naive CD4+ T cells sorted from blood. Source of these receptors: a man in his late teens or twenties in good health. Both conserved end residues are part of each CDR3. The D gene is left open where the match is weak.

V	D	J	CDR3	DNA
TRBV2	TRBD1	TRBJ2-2	CASNAPTRQGRRTGELFF	TGTGCCAGCAATGCCCCCACCCGACAGGGAAGGAGAACCGGGGAGCTGTTTTTT
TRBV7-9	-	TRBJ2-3	CASSHATDTQYF	TGTGCCAGCAGCCATGCCACAGATACGCAGTATTTT
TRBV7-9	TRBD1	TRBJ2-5	CASSFRDRGRETQYF	TGTGCCAGCAGCTTCCGGGACAGGGGGCGGGAGACCCAGTACTTC
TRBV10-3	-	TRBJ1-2	CAISEPKGQADGYTF	TGTGCCATCAGTGAGCCGAAGGGCCAGGCGGATGGCTACACCTTC
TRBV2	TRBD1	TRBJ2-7	CASSGGTVNYEQYF	TGTGCCAGCAGTGGGGGGACAGTCAACTACGAGCAGTACTTC
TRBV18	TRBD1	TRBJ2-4	CASSPPGTGKTIQYF	TGTGCCAGCTCACCACCAGGGACAGGGAAGACCATTCAGTACTTC
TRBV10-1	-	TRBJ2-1	CASSESGRDNEQFF	TGCGCCAGCAGTGAGTCGGGCAGGGACAATGAGCAGTTCTTC
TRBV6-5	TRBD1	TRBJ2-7	CASSYSRGRGSYEQYF	TGTGCCAGCAGTTACTCTAGAGGCAGGGGGTCCTACGAGCAGTACTTC
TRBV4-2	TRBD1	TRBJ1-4	CASSADRGLNEKLFF	TGTGCCAGCAGCGCCGACAGGGGTCTTAATGAAAAACTGTTTTTT
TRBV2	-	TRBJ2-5	CASSEAGGPGETQYF	TGTGCCAGCAGTGAAGCGGGCGGGCCTGGAGAGACCCAGTACTTC